This TCR beta chain was captured by sequencing in a study of Graves' ophthalmopathy and Graves' hyperthyroidism. This clonotype was counted many times. The sequenced template was RNA, covering the TCR beta CDR3 region. In the first round, RT-PCR was carried out with HTBI primers, and a multiplex PCR formed the second round. TCRdb re-called the multiplex PCR reads through MiXCR, storing one row per CDR3 protein. Among 400,000 to 450,000 distinct CDR3 sequences listed, roughly 21% were seen once. The germline gives CDR1 DFQATT, CDR2 SNEGSKA (reference sequence). Trimming stripped 4 bases from V and 2 bases from J, with 6 bases between. The CDR3 has 11 amino acids. No progression to ophthalmopathy over 18 months defined stable hyperthyroidism. Fresh peripheral blood, around 10 ml, was the PBMC source.

This receptor was identified in a woman aged 18-35 years with stable Graves' hyperthyroidism. The chain links TRBV20-1 to TRBJ2-7; D not certain. The sequenced material came from peripheral blood. CDR3 DNA: TGCAGTGCTAATCCGGCCTACGAGCAGTACTTC. Its protein is CSANPAYEQYF.